The entry that follows covers one T cell receptor (beta chain) sequence. The protocol was immunoSEQ multiplex PCR, while the TCRdb copy is restricted to in-frame clones and leaves out a portion. The profile shows tens of thousands of clones, 90% to 95% of them singletons. This entry belongs to a study of cytomegalovirus exposure and HLA in healthy donors. The germline V gene encodes CDR1 WNHNN and CDR2 SYGVQD (reference sequence). The germline V and J ends were trimmed by 11 bases and 4 bases, with 12 bases remaining between them. The CDR3 covers 12 residues. Specimen: PBMCs. The J gene is TRBJ2-1, the V gene TRBV10-1; TRBD1 is a possible D gene (6 bases). The clonotype was recovered from a woman under 30 in good health and CMV-seronegative. CDR3 amino acids: CASDGQYNEQFF. CDR3 DNA: TGCGCCTCCGATGGACAGTACAATGAGCAGTTCTTC.